This entry features one TCR beta chain sequence. A single record per CDR3 protein comes from TCRdb applying MiXCR to the RT-PCR reads. The top ten hold more than 9% of the sample, which has roughly 650,000 distinct CDR3 sequences, about a sixth seen once. This entry is derived from a study of response to subunit inactivated influenza vaccine. J lost 6 bases, V lost 3 bases, and 4 bases had no gene match. Per the germline V gene, CDR1 is SGDLS and CDR2 is YYNGEE. This CDR3 is built from 15 residues. The receptor comes from a man aged 50 to 60 who received an inactivated influenza vaccine. The input for sequencing was PBMCs from blood, taken 12 days after vaccination. This chain uses TRBV9 with TRBJ1-6; 9 bases are shared with TRBD1. CDR3 DNA sequence: TGTGCCAGCAGCGGAGGGACAGGGCCTAATTCACCCCTCCACTTT. Translating gives CASSGGTGPNSPLHF.